Sequencing of this T cell receptor beta chain was carried out in a study of neoadjuvant anti-PD-1 for oral cavity cancer. Time point given: after neoadjuvant nivolumab, at surgical resection. Most PBMC samples had roughly 0.45 ug input DNA in six replicates. Only in-frame clones appear in the TCRdb table, and some are missing; sequencing was by immunoSEQ multiplex PCR. The table shows around 8,000 clones, with roughly 71% occurring only once. The CDR3 is 12 amino acids. With 7 bases removed from V and 6 bases from J, the gap between germline ends came to 13 bases. Germline loops: CDR1 MDHEN, CDR2 SYDVKM.

The starting material was PBMCs, obtained after nivolumab (anti-PD-1) treatment. This TCR was recovered from a person aged 40-85 years with oral cavity squamous cell carcinoma. The chain links TRBV28 to TRBJ2-7, with D possibly matching TRBD1 (6 bases). CDR3 loop: CASTSQGREQYF. The CDR3 DNA follows: TGTGCCAGCACAAGTCAGGGGCGCGAGCAGTACTTC.